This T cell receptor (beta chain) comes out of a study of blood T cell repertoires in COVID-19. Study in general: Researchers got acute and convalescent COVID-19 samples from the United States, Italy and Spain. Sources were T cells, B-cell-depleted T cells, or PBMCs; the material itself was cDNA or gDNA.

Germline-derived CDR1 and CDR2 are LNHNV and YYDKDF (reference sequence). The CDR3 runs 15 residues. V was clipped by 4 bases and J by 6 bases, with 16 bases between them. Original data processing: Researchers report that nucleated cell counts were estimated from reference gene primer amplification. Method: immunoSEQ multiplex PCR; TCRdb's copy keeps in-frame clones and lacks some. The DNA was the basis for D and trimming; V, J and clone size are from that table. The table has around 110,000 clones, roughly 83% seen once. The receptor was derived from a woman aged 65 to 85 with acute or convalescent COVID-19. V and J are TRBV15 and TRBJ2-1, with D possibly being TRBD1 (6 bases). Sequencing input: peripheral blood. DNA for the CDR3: TGTGCCACCAGCACCACAGGGAGCAGGGTCAATGAGCAGTTCTTC. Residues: CATSTTGSRVNEQFF.